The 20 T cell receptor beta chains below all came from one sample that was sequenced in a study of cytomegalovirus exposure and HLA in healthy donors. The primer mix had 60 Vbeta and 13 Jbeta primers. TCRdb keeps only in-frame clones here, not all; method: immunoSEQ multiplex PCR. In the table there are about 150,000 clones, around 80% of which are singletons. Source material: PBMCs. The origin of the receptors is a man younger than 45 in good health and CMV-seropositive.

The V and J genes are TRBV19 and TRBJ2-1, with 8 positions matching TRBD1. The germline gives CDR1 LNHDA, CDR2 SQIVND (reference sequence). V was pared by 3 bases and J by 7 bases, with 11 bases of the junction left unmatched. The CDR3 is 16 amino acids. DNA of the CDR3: TGTGCCAGTAGTATCGCCGGGACAGGACTCGGTAATGAGCAGTTCTTC. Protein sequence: CASSIAGTGLGNEQFF. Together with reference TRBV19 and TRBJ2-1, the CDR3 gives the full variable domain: DGGITQSPKYLFRKEGQNVTLSCEQNLNHDAMYWYRQDPGQGLRLIYYSQIVNDFQKGDIAEGYSVSREKKESFPLTVTSAQKNPTAFYLCASSIAGTGLGNEQFFGPGTRLTVL.

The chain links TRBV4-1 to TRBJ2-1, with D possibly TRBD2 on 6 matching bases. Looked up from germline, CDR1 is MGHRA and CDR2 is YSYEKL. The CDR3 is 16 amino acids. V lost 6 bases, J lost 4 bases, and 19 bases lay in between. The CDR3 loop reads CASRLTLAGTYNEQFF. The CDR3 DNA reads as TGCGCCAGCAGACTTACCCTCGCGGGGACTTACAATGAGCAGTTCTTC.

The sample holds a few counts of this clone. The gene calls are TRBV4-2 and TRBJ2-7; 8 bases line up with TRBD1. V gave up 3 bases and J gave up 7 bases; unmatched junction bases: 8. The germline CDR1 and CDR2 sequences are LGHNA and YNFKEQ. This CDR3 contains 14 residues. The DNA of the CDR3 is TGTGCCAGCAGCCACGGGCAGGGGGCCCGAGAGCAGTACTTC. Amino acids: CASSHGQGAREQYF.

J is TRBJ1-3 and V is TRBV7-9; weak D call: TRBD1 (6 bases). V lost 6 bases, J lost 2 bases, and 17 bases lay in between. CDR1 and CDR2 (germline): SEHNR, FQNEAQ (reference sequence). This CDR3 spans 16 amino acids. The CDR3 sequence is CASSLKASGAGNTIYF. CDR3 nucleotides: TGTGCCAGCAGTTTGAAGGCGTCAGGGGCTGGAAACACCATATATTTT.

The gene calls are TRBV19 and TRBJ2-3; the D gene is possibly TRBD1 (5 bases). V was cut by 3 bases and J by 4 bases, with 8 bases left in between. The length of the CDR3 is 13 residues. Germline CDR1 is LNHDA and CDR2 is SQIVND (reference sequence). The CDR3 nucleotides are TGTGCCAGTAGTATTGACAGCCCAGATACGCAGTATTTT. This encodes CASSIDSPDTQYF. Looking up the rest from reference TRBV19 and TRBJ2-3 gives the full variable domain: DGGITQSPKYLFRKEGQNVTLSCEQNLNHDAMYWYRQDPGQGLRLIYYSQIVNDFQKGDIAEGYSVSREKKESFPLTVTSAQKNPTAFYLCASSIDSPDTQYFGPGTRLTVL.

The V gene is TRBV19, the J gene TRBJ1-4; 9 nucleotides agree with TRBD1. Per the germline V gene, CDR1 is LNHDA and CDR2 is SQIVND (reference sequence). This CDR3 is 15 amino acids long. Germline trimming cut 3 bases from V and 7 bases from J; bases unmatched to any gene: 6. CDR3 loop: CASSIRPDRGEKLFF. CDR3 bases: TGTGCCAGTAGTATCCGGCCGGACAGGGGTGAAAAACTGTTTTTT.

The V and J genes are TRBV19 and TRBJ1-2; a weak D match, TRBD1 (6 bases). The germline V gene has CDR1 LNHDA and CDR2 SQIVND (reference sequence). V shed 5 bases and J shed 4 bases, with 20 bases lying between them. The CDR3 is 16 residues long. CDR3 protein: CASSDTWTATSYGYTF. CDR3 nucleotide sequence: TGTGCCAGTAGTGATACATGGACAGCTACCTCCTATGGCTACACCTTC.

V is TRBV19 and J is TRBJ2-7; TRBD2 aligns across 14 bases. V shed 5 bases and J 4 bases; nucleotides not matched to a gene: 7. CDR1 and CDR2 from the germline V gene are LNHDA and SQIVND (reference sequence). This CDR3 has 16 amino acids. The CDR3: CASSFRLAGGPYEQYF. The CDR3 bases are TGTGCCAGTAGTTTCCGACTAGCGGGAGGGCCGTACGAGCAGTACTTC.

The CDR3 region has the DNA TGTGCCACCAGCAGGGACTCACGTGAGGCGTTCTTC. Translating gives CATSRDSREAFF. V is TRBV15 and J is TRBJ2-1, with a possible D match to TRBD2 (5 bases). Deletions cut 3 bases from V and 15 bases from J, with 15 bases between. The CDR3 covers 12 residues. From germline, CDR1 is LNHNV and CDR2 YYDKDF (reference sequence).

CDR3 in DNA: TGTGCCAGCAGCTTAGGCGGCGGGGTGGAGACCCAGTACTTC. Its translation: CASSLGGGVETQYF. The chain has TRBV13 and TRBJ2-5; maybe TRBD2 (6 bases). Germline V lookup: CDR1 PRHDT, CDR2 FYEKMQ (reference sequence). The length of the CDR3 is 14 residues. Trimming removed 0 bases from V and 5 bases from J, with 10 bases in between.

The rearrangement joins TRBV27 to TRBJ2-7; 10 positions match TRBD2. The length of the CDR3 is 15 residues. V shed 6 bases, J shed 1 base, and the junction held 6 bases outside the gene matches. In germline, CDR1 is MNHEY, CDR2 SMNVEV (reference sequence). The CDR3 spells CASSPTSGFSYEQYF. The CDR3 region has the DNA TGTGCCAGCAGCCCGACTAGCGGGTTTTCCTACGAGCAGTACTTC.

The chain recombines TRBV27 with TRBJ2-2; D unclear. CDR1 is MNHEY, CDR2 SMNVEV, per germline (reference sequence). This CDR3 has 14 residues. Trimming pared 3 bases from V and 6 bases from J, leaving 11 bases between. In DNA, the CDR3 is TGTGCCAGCAGTTTCGTCTTCGGAGCCGGGGAGCTGTTTTTT. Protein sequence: CASSFVFGAGELFF.

The CDR3 sequence: CASSQEGPRINYGYTF. In nucleotides, the CDR3 is TGTGCCAGCAGCCAAGAGGGTCCGCGGATTAACTATGGCTACACCTTC. The V and J genes are TRBV4-2 and TRBJ1-2; D is unclear. Germline V CDR1 and CDR2: LGHNA, YNFKEQ. The CDR3 loop spans 16 amino acids. V shed 0 bases and J shed 1 base, with 12 bases lying between them.

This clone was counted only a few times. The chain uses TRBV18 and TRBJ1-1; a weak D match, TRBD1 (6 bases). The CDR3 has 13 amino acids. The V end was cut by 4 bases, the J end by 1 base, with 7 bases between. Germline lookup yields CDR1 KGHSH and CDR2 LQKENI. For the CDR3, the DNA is TGTGCCAGCTCACAGGGACAGAACACTGAAGCTTTCTTT. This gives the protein CASSQGQNTEAFF. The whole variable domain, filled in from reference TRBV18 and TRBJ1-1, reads NAGVMQNPRHLVRRRGQEARLRCSPMKGHSHVYWYRQLPEEGLKFMVYLQKENIIDESGMPKERFSAEFPKEGPSILRIQQVVRGDSAAYFCASSQGQNTEAFFGQGTRLTVV.

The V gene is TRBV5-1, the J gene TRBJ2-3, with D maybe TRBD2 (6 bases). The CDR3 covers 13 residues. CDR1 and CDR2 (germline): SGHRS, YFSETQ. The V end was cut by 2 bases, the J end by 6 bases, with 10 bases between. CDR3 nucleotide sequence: TGCGCCAGCAGCTTAGGCGGGGTGGATACGCAGTATTTT. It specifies CASSLGGVDTQYF.

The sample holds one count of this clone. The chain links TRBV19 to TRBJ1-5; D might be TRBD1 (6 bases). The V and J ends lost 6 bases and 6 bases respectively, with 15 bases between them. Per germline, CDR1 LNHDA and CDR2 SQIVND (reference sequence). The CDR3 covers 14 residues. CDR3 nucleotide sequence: TGTGCCAGTAGGAACAGGGAGCTGACTCAGCCCCAGCATTTT. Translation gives CASRNRELTQPQHF. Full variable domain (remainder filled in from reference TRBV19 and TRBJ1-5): DGGITQSPKYLFRKEGQNVTLSCEQNLNHDAMYWYRQDPGQGLRLIYYSQIVNDFQKGDIAEGYSVSREKKESFPLTVTSAQKNPTAFYLCASRNRELTQPQHFGDGTRLSIL.

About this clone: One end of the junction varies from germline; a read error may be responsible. As DNA, the CDR3 is TGTTCCAGCAGCCGTGGGACAGCGAGAGGACCCCTGGACGAGCAGTACTTC. It encodes CSSSRGTARGPLDEQYF. The J gene is TRBJ2-7, the V gene TRBV7-9; TRBD1 agrees at 7 bases. Germline-derived CDR1 and CDR2 are SEHNR and FQNEAQ (reference sequence). This CDR3 is 17 amino acids long.

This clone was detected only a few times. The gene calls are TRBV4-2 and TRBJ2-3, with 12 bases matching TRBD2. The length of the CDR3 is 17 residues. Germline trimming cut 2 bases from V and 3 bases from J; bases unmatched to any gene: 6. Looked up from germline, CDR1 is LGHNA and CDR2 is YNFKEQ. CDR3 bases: TGTGCCAGCAGCCAATCCCGCGGGACTAGCGGGACAGATACGCAGTATTTT. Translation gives CASSQSRGTSGTDTQYF.

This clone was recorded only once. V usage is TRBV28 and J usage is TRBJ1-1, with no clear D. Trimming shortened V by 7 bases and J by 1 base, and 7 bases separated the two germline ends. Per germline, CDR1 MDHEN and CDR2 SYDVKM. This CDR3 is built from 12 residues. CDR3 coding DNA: TGTGCCAGCACCGAGCCGAACACTGAAGCTTTCTTT. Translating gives CASTEPNTEAFF.

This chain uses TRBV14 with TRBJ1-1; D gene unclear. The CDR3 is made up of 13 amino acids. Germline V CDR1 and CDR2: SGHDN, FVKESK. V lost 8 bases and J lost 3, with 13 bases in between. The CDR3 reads CASQAVGYTEAFF. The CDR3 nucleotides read TGTGCCAGCCAGGCTGTGGGTTACACTGAAGCTTTCTTT.